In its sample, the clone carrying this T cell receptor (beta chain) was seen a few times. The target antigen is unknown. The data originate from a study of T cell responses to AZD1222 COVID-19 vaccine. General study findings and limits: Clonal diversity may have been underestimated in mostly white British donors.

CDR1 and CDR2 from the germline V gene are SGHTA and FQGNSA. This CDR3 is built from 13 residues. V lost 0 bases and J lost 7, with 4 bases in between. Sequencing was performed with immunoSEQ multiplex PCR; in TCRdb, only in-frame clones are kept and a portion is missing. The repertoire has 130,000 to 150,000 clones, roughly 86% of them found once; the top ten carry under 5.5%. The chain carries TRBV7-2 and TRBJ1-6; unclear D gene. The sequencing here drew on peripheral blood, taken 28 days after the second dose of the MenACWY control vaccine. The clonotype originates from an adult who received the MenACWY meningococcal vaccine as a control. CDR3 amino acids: CASSLAANSPLHF. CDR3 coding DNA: TGTGCCAGCAGCTTAGCCGCCAATTCACCCCTCCACTTT. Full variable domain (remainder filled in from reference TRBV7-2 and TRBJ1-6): GAGVSQSPSNKVTEKGKDVELRCDPISGHTALYWYRQSLGQGLEFLIYFQGNSAPDKSGLPSDRFSAERTGGSVSTLTIQRTQQEDSAVYLCASSLAANSPLHFGNGTRLTVT.